This T cell receptor beta chain appears in the sequencing data of a study of cytomegalovirus exposure and HLA in healthy donors. Study-wide results and limits: Later analysis showed most CMV-associated TCR beta chains appearing HLA-restricted.

With respect to this clone: Its specificity is not known.

This CDR3 has 16 residues. In germline, CDR1 is MGHRA, CDR2 YSYEKL. V lost 3 bases to trimming and J lost 4 bases; unmatched junction nucleotides: 9. 60 Vbeta and 13 Jbeta primers were used in PCR. Profiling relied on immunoSEQ multiplex PCR, and the TCRdb table lists in-frame clones only, not all of them. The sample carries some 140,000 clones, approximately 75% recorded once. The chain recombines TRBV4-1 with TRBJ2-5; 9 bases map to TRBD1. This clonotype was obtained from a man between 18 and 29 years old in good health and CMV-seronegative. The sample comprised PBMCs. CDR3 coding DNA: TGCGCCAGCAGCCAGGTCGGGACAGGGAGTCGAGAGACCCAGTACTTC. It yields the protein CASSQVGTGSRETQYF.